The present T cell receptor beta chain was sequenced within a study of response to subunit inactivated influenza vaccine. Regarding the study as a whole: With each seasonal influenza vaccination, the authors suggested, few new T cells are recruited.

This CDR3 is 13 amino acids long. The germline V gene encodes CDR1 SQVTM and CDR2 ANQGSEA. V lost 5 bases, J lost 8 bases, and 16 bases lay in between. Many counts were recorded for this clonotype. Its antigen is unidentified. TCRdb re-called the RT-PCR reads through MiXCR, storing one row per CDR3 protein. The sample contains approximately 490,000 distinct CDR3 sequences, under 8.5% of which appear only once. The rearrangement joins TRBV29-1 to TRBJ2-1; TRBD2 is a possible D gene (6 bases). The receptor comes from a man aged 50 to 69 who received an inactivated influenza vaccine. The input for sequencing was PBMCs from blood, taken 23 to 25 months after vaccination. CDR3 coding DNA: TGCAGCGTTTCCCCTAGCGTCGTGGATGAGCAGTTCTTC. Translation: CSVSPSVVDEQFF.